This T cell receptor beta chain was recovered during a study of blood T cell repertoires in COVID-19. Study background: Italy, Spain and the United States were the sources of the convalescent and acute COVID-19 samples. PBMCs, B-cell-depleted T cells, or T cells were the source of the cDNA or gDNA that made up the material.

The CDR3 has 15 residues. Germline V lookup: CDR1 SGHAT, CDR2 FQNNGV. V was trimmed by 1 base and J by 5 bases, leaving 14 bases between them. Enrolment of Seattle patients took place during active infection, and they were followed longitudinally. Per the authors' pipeline: The authors estimated nucleated cell counts from reference gene primer amplification. Libraries were prepared by immunoSEQ multiplex PCR; TCRdb keeps only in-frame clonotypes and omits some of them. V, J and clone size were drawn from that table, and D and trimming were deduced from the DNA. The sample carries approximately 200,000 clones, about 81% recorded once.

The source material was peripheral blood. The origin of this receptor is a woman of 80 years or more with COVID-19, enrolled during active disease. This chain uses TRBV11-2 with TRBJ2-5, with D possibly being TRBD2 (5 bases). In DNA form, the CDR3 reads TGTGCCAGCAGCTTAGGGGAGACAACTTGGGAGACCCAGTACTTC. Translation gives CASSLGETTWETQYF.